These 30 T cell receptor beta chains were all obtained from the same sample, sequenced in a study of Ad26.COV2.S vaccination and SARS-CoV-2 variants. The treatment is: roughly 18 received Ad26.COV2.S at low or high dose, single or two shots; 5 received placebo; per-sample allocation not given. Sampling was done on day 63 after the first vaccine or placebo injection. Libraries were prepared by immunoSEQ multiplex PCR; TCRdb keeps only in-frame clonotypes and omits some of them. Here the sample spans about 350,000 clones, less than 90% being singletons. The sample was peripheral blood, taken in a trial of Ad26.COV2.S vaccine versus placebo. The receptors shown here come from a person between 18 and 60 years old who received the Ad26.COV2.S COVID-19 vaccine or a placebo.

The V and J genes are TRBV11-2 and TRBJ1-6; no firm D call. The V end lost 5 bases, the J end lost 7 bases, and 12 bases lay between the germline ends. The CDR3 sequence is 14 residues long. Germline V gene lookup returns CDR1 SGHAT and CDR2 FQNNGV. In DNA, the CDR3 is TGTGCCAGCAGCCAAACCTTCCTCAATTCACCCCTCCACTTT. This translates into CASSQTFLNSPLHF.

The chain uses TRBV4-1 and TRBJ2-5; TRBD2 matches at 7 bases. J gave up 4 bases and V 0 bases, and 8 bases lay outside the gene matches. Germline values: CDR1 MGHRA, CDR2 YSYEKL. The CDR3 totals 16 residues. The CDR3 reads CASSQEAGRVRETQYF. The CDR3 DNA follows: TGCGCCAGCAGCCAAGAGGCAGGGAGGGTTAGAGAGACCCAGTACTTC.

This clone was observed a few times. The chain employs TRBV5-5 and TRBJ2-2; perhaps TRBD1 as D (5 bases). Trimming left V 2 bases short and J 5 bases short, with 13 bases between. Looked up from germline, CDR1 is SGHKS and CDR2 is YYEKEE (reference sequence). CDR3 length: 15 amino acids. CDR3 in amino acids: CASSLDRGLTGELFF. CDR3 sequence (DNA): TGTGCCAGCAGCTTAGATAGGGGATTGACCGGGGAGCTGTTTTTT.

In nucleotides, the CDR3 is TGTGCCAGCAGCATCGGGACTAGCACAGATACGCAGTATTTT. Translation: CASSIGTSTDTQYF. V usage is TRBV11-3 and J usage is TRBJ2-3; D may be TRBD2 (6 bases). The V end was cut by 5 bases, the J end by 0 bases, with 9 bases between. The CDR3 spans 14 residues. Germline V gene sequence: CDR1 SGHNT, CDR2 YENEEA. Looking up the rest from reference TRBV11-3 and TRBJ2-3 gives the full variable domain: EAGVVQSPRYKIIEKKQPVAFWCNPISGHNTLYWYLQNLGQGPELLIRYENEEAVDDSQLPKDRFSAERLKGVDSTLKIQPAELGDSAVYLCASSIGTSTDTQYFGPGTRLTVL.

V and J are TRBV5-1 and TRBJ2-1, with TRBD2 as a possible D gene (6 bases). CDR1 and CDR2 (germline): SGHRS, YFSETQ. This CDR3 is built from 13 residues. The V end lost 4 bases, the J end lost 7 bases, and 12 bases lay between the germline ends. Here the CDR3 reads CASSPATSNEQFF. Written as DNA, the CDR3 is TGCGCCAGCAGCCCCGCGACTAGTAATGAGCAGTTCTTC.

The chain joins TRBV19 to TRBJ1-4; unclear D gene. The germline CDR1 and CDR2 sequences are LNHDA and SQIVND (reference sequence). Trimming pared 5 bases from V and 10 bases from J, leaving 14 bases between. This CDR3 is 13 amino acids long. CDR3 nucleotide sequence: TGTGCCAGTAGTTCCGGGTCTTACGTAAAACTGTTTTTT. This translates into CASSSGSYVKLFF.

This clone was seen more than once but under ten times. The chain is built from TRBV2 and TRBJ2-6; no definite D call. Germline CDR1 reads SNHLY; CDR2 reads FYNNEI. The ends were cut back, 9 bases at V and 0 bases at J, with 15 bases in the middle. The CDR3 is 16 amino acids. The chain's CDR3 is CASDPGPFSGANVLTF. The CDR3 coding sequence is TGTGCCAGTGACCCGGGTCCCTTCTCTGGGGCCAACGTCCTGACTTTC.

This chain connects TRBV3-1 (or the pseudogene TRBV3-2) to TRBJ2-1; 7 nucleotides align to TRBD2. This CDR3 has 15 residues. Unmatched junction bases numbered 5, after V lost 5 bases and J lost 1 base. In germline, CDR1 is LGHDT, CDR2 YNNKEL (reference sequence). The CDR3 nucleotides read TGTGCCAGCAGCACCCTCGGGGGGTCCTACAATGAGCAGTTCTTC. Translated, it gives CASSTLGGSYNEQFF.

This chain joins TRBV19 and TRBJ1-2, with TRBD1 identical over 7 bases. Germline CDR1 reads LNHDA; CDR2 reads SQIVND (reference sequence). The CDR3 sequence is 14 residues long. After removal of 7 bases from V and 8 bases from J, the junction contained 13 bases not matched to a gene. The CDR3 region is CASTIVGGEEGYTF. CDR3 nucleotide sequence: TGTGCCAGTACCATAGTAGGGGGCGAGGAAGGCTACACCTTC.

The chain employs TRBV7-2 and TRBJ2-3, with TRBD2 matching 9 bases. CDR1 is SGHTA, CDR2 FQGNSA, per germline. Trimming at V came to 4 bases and at J to 1 base, leaving 3 bases not matched to a gene. The CDR3 totals 15 residues. CDR3 region: CASSSSGARTDTQYF. DNA of the CDR3: TGTGCCAGCAGCTCTAGCGGGGCCCGCACAGATACGCAGTATTTT.

The chain recombines TRBV10-3 with TRBJ1-1; TRBD1 matches at 7 bases. The V segment lost 6 bases and the J segment 6 bases; nucleotides outside the gene matches: 10. CDR1 ENHRY and CDR2 SYGVKD come from the germline V gene. The CDR3 runs 14 residues. The CDR3 nucleotides are TGTGCCATCAGCGCGAGACAGGGTGGCCCTGAAGCTTTCTTT. It encodes CAISARQGGPEAFF.

The V call is TRBV28, the J call TRBJ2-1; D call uncertain. V lost 5 bases and J lost 9, with 17 bases in between. Germline V lookup: CDR1 MDHEN, CDR2 SYDVKM. CDR3 size: 14 residues. CDR3 protein: CASSLLPPASEQFF. CDR3 nucleotide sequence: TGTGCCAGCAGTCTCCTTCCTCCCGCCAGTGAGCAGTTCTTC.

The CDR3 nucleotides are TGTGCCAGCAGCTTAGTGGGTACAGGACTAGCGGGGACCTACGAGCAGTACTTC. This gives the protein CASSLVGTGLAGTYEQYF. The chain couples TRBV7-2 to TRBJ2-7, with 12 bases fitting TRBD2. J gave up 2 bases and V 1 base, and 9 bases lay outside the gene matches. The CDR3 totals 18 residues. CDR1 SGHTA and CDR2 FQGNSA come from the germline V gene.

J is TRBJ2-5 and V is TRBV7-2, with D unresolved. Between the trimmed V and J ends, which lost 5 bases and 2 bases, there was a span of 18 bases. The CDR3 spans 16 residues. CDR1 and CDR2 (germline): SGHTA, FQGNSA. CDR3 sequence reads: CASSQFRGASQETQYF. The CDR3 coding sequence is TGTGCCAGCAGCCAGTTTAGAGGAGCCTCACAAGAGACCCAGTACTTC.

The chain combines TRBV9 with TRBJ2-7, with 10 nucleotides matching TRBD1. Germline CDR1 and CDR2: SGDLS and YYNGEE. The CDR3 loop spans 15 amino acids. J lost 1 base, V lost 4 bases, and 5 bases had no gene match. Written as DNA, the CDR3 is TGTGCCAGCAGCCGCGGGGACAGGGGTTCCTACGAGCAGTACTTC. Protein sequence: CASSRGDRGSYEQYF. Complete variable domain (other parts from reference TRBV9 and TRBJ2-7): DSGVTQTPKHLITATGQRVTLRCSPRSGDLSVYWYQQSLDQGLQFLIQYYNGEERAKGNILERFSAQQFPDLHSELNLSSLELGDSALYFCASSRGDRGSYEQYFGPGTRLTVT.

V usage is TRBV3-1 (or the pseudogene TRBV3-2) and J usage is TRBJ1-2, with D possibly matching TRBD1 (6 bases). Trimming shortened V by 1 base and J by 4 bases, and 10 bases separated the two germline ends. CDR3 length equals 14 residues. CDR1 and CDR2 (germline): LGHDT, YNNKEL (reference sequence). DNA for the CDR3: TGTGCCAGCAGCCAAGGGGCAGGGGTCTATGGCTACACCTTC. Translating gives CASSQGAGVYGYTF.

The chain employs TRBV27 and TRBJ2-7, with D possibly matching TRBD2 (6 bases). Germline CDR1 and CDR2: MNHEY and SMNVEV (reference sequence). Trimming removed 5 bases from V and 5 bases from J, with 22 bases in between. The CDR3 has 16 amino acids. The CDR3 sequence: CASSPGGTMGPHEQYF. The CDR3, as DNA: TGTGCCAGCAGTCCCGGGGGAACGATGGGACCCCACGAGCAGTACTTC.

The V gene is TRBV4-1, the J gene TRBJ1-1; D gene unclear. Trimming pared 0 bases from V and 3 bases from J, leaving 26 bases between. The CDR3 has 20 residues. The germline gives CDR1 MGHRA, CDR2 YSYEKL. The CDR3 is CASSQDVGFLYSRTDTEAFF. DNA for the CDR3: TGCGCCAGCAGCCAAGATGTGGGCTTTCTTTATTCCCGGACGGACACTGAAGCTTTCTTT.

The chain has TRBV6-5 and TRBJ1-1, with TRBD1 identical over 8 bases. The CDR3 length is 14 residues. Trimming removed 0 bases from V and 5 bases from J; junction bases left unmatched: 2. CDR1 is MNHEY, CDR2 SVGAGI, per germline. CDR3 sequence (DNA): TGTGCCAGCAGTTACTCACAGGGGGAGACTGAAGCTTTCTTT. Protein sequence: CASSYSQGETEAFF.

This chain joins TRBV6-2 or TRBV6-3 and TRBJ2-1, with D hard to call. The CDR3 sequence is 12 residues long. The germline V gene has CDR1 MNHEY and CDR2 SVGEGT. The germline V and J ends were trimmed by 0 bases and 6 bases, with 3 bases remaining between them. The CDR3 DNA reads TGTGCCAGCAGTTACTCGGCCAATGAGCAGTTCTTC. Amino acids: CASSYSANEQFF.

The chain has TRBV7-9 and TRBJ1-2; no firm D call. The V end lost 5 bases, the J end lost 4 bases, and 11 bases lay between the germline ends. CDR3 length: 13 amino acids. Per germline, CDR1 SEHNR and CDR2 FQNEAQ (reference sequence). The CDR3 protein is CASSPWEGYGYTF. The CDR3, as DNA: TGTGCCAGCAGCCCTTGGGAAGGCTATGGCTACACCTTC.

The rearrangement joins TRBV7-2 to TRBJ1-2; D gene unclear. Trimming took 5 bases from V and 1 from J, leaving 2 bases between them. Germline lookup yields CDR1 SGHTA and CDR2 FQGNSA. The CDR3 consists of 11 residues. The CDR3 region has the DNA TGTGCCAGCAGCCTTAACTATGGCTACACCTTC. Its protein product is CASSLNYGYTF.

V and J are TRBV6-6 and TRBJ2-1, with no clear D. V lost 6 bases and J lost 7, with 22 bases in between. This CDR3 has 16 residues. The germline CDR1 and CDR2 sequences are MNHNY and SVGAGI (reference sequence). CDR3 coding DNA: TGTGCCAGCAGATCTTCATCCCCTCCGCCAAGGAATGAGCAGTTCTTC. The encoded protein is CASRSSSPPPRNEQFF.

Details on this clone: At one of its ends the junction is not consistent with the germline gene, which may arise from a read error. V is TRBV3-1 (or the pseudogene TRBV3-2) and J is TRBJ2-7; maybe TRBD2 (6 bases). The CDR3 has 13 amino acids. Germline V gene lookup returns CDR1 LGHDT and CDR2 YNNKEL (reference sequence). CDR3 nucleotide sequence: TGTGCCAGCAGCCATTGGGACTCCCACGAGCAGTACTTC. This sequence encodes CASSHWDSHEQYF.

J is TRBJ1-1 and V is TRBV2, with a possible D match to TRBD1 (6 bases). This CDR3 spans 13 amino acids. Germline CDR1 reads SNHLY; CDR2 reads FYNNEI. V lost 7 bases to trimming and J lost 4 bases, with 13 bases between them. CDR3 DNA: TGTGCCAGCACTCTACAGGGATCCACTGAAGCTTTCTTT. It yields the protein CASTLQGSTEAFF. Full variable domain (outside the CDR3, taken from reference TRBV2 and TRBJ1-1): EPEVTQTPSHQVTQMGQEVILRCVPISNHLYFYWYRQILGQKVEFLVSFYNNEISEKSEIFDDQFSVERPDGSNFTLKIRSTKLEDSAMYFCASTLQGSTEAFFGQGTRLTVV.

The J gene is TRBJ2-1, the V gene TRBV11-2, with D perhaps TRBD1 (6 bases). Trimming took off 1 base at V and 6 bases at J, with 13 bases between the two ends. CDR3 length: 15 amino acids. The germline gives CDR1 SGHAT, CDR2 FQNNGV. The CDR3 DNA is TGTGCCAGCAGCTTAGGGCCAGGGGTAGGCAATGAGCAGTTCTTC. Encoded protein: CASSLGPGVGNEQFF.

V is TRBV7-9 and J is TRBJ1-3; maybe TRBD1 (5 bases). CDR3 length: 17 residues. Germline loops: CDR1 SEHNR, CDR2 FQNEAQ (reference sequence). Trimming took 2 bases from V and 4 from J, leaving 18 bases between them. CDR3 protein: CASSLYPDQGAGNTIYF. In nucleotides, the CDR3 is TGTGCCAGCAGCTTATACCCGGACCAGGGTGCAGGAAACACCATATATTTT. Complete variable domain (other parts from reference TRBV7-9 and TRBJ1-3): DTGVSQNPRHKITKRGQNVTFRCDPISEHNRLYWYRQTLGQGPEFLTYFQNEAQLEKSRLLSDRFSAERPKGSFSTLEIQRTEQGDSAMYLCASSLYPDQGAGNTIYFGEGSWLTVV.

J is TRBJ1-2 and V is TRBV12-3 or TRBV12-4; D uncertain. This CDR3 region has 12 residues. The germline V and J ends were trimmed by 6 bases and 0 bases, with 5 bases remaining between them. This chain's CDR3 is CASRPPNYGYTF. The CDR3 coding sequence is TGTGCCAGCAGACCCCCTAACTATGGCTACACCTTC.

The chain links TRBV19 to TRBJ1-2; 7 bases are a match to TRBD1. V lost 4 bases and J lost 6; bases outside the gene matches: 8. The length of the CDR3 is 14 residues. CDR1 and CDR2 from the germline V gene are LNHDA and SQIVND (reference sequence). This chain's CDR3 is CASSKAPQGDGYTF. The CDR3 coding sequence is TGTGCCAGTAGTAAGGCCCCTCAGGGGGATGGCTACACCTTC.

J is TRBJ2-7 and V is TRBV5-6, with TRBD1 matching over 7 bases. The V gene's germline CDR1 is SGHDT and CDR2 YYEEEE. CDR3 length: 14 residues. The junction had 3 bases not matched to a gene; V was cut back by 3 bases and J by 0 bases. The CDR3 reads CASSSGQASYEQYF. The CDR3, as DNA: TGTGCCAGCAGCTCTGGACAGGCCTCCTACGAGCAGTACTTC.